The TCR beta chain described here comes from a study of blood T cell repertoires in COVID-19. Across the whole study: Samples came from the United States, Italy and Spain, spanning acute and convalescent COVID-19. The cDNA or gDNA used as material had been derived from T cells, B-cell-depleted T cells, or PBMCs.

In the source study's methods: Amplifying reference gene primers gave estimates of nucleated cell counts. Sequencing used immunoSEQ multiplex PCR; TCRdb keeps in-frame clones, though not all of them. V, J and clone size are taken as reported in that table, and D and trimming were inferred from the DNA itself. There are around 58,000 clones in the sample; approximately 85% occur only once, and about a sixth lies in the top ten. The length of the CDR3 is 16 residues. Trimming removed 4 bases at V and 4 bases at J, with 15 bases between. Germline V gene data show CDR1 as SGHRS and CDR2 as YFSETQ. V is TRBV5-1 and J is TRBJ1-6; perhaps TRBD1 as D (6 bases). The sequence was collected from a human donor in a cohort sampled during active COVID-19. Sequencing was performed on peripheral blood. CDR3 loop: CASSQMGAEYNSPLHF. The CDR3 DNA is TGCGCCAGCAGCCAAATGGGGGCGGAGTATAATTCACCCCTCCACTTT. The variable domain in full, with the rest retrieved from reference TRBV5-1 and TRBJ1-6, is KAGVTQTPRYLIKTRGQQVTLSCSPISGHRSVSWYQQTPGQGLQFLFEYFSETQRNKGNFPGRFSGRQFSNSRSEMNVSTLELGDSALYLCASSQMGAEYNSPLHFGNGTRLTVT.